This T cell receptor beta chain was identified during a study of CD8 T cells in Susac syndrome (dated by TCRdb to the late 2010s). A note on the overall study: Whether CD8+ T cell activation and differentiation in Susac syndrome was antigen driven was tested using repertoire sequencing.

In the case of this clonotype: No cognate antigen has been identified for it. No much larger clone exists at a distance of one base, and base qualities are not known.

Peripheral blood CD8+ and CD4+ T cells from healthy donors, Susac syndrome patients and multiple sclerosis patients were profiled by high-throughput TCR beta sequencing. Treatment-naive patients with stable or active relapsing-remitting disease fulfilling revised McDonald criteria were used as multiple sclerosis controls. Bulk CD8+ and CD4+ T cells were purified by magnetic negative isolation, while CD8+ TEMRA cells were enriched using FACS. Blood was drawn into EDTA tubes, processed within 24 hours, and PBMCs were isolated by density gradient centrifugation. PBMCs destined for TCR sequencing were cryopreserved in liquid nitrogen and later thawed in a 37 °C water bath. Purity of sorted or isolated CD4+, CD8+ and CD8+ TEMRA cells was at least 90%. Its CDR3 holds 14 amino acids, cysteine through phenylalanine. Only CDR3 DNA remains: 42 bases, in frame from the first base. Via the germline V gene (reference sequence), CDR1 is DFQATT and CDR2 SNEGSKA. V gives up 0 bases and J gives up 1 base, and the segment between their germline ends measures 8 bases.

Paper-wide results and their limitations: The number of individuals in the TCR sequencing and HLA analysis was acknowledged as relatively small.

RNA was extracted with the RNeasy kit and 0.5 to 1 ug was reverse transcribed using random hexamers. The immunoSEQ multiplex PCR assay, which covers 54 Vbeta and 13 Jbeta segments, was used to amplify TCR beta CDR3 regions. To correct PCR amplification bias, a synthetic template baseline was used for both primer optimization and computational correction. The paper's data handling went like this. Reads were assigned to V, D and J genes according to IMGT and analyzed in immunoSEQ Analyzer, with only productive sequences retained. Clonality was computed as one minus Shannon entropy normalized by log2 of the number of productive unique sequences. For each patient and control, public and private clones were evaluated among the 100 most prevalent clones. Clones were defined as Susac-specific when absent from the healthy and MS cohorts, from about 970 published viral clones and from other ImmuneACCESS disease sequences. The public reads were reanalyzed by TCRdb: fastp trimming at Q25, MiXCR alignment, in-frame beta chains only. Merged by CDR3 protein, the rows form single entries marked with the most common genes and DNA. The V and J calls, along with clone size, are taken from TCRdb and not from the paper's own processing. The sample contains roughly 330,000 distinct CDR3 sequences, about 92% of them found a single time. About 0.063% of the sample is held by the ten biggest clonotypes.

Material for sequencing was CD4+ T cells from PBMCs. The chain joins TRBV20-1 to TRBJ2-3, with no reliable assignment of the D segment. The sequence was obtained from a human donor with multiple sclerosis. CDR3 reads: CSAREVLGTDTQYF. The DNA reads TGCAGTGCTAGAGAGGTGCTTGGCACAGATACGCAGTATTTT.